This T cell receptor beta chain derives from a study of human T cells and chemical hapten exposure. Findings and limits, study-wide: The immune response of these alopecia patients might not match healthy individuals'. Those TCRs sitting above 1 in 1000 frequency stayed the same with DPC sensitization.

CDR3 length: 12 residues. V lost 5 bases and J 6 bases, leaving 7 bases between the germline ends. The germline V gene has CDR1 SGHTA and CDR2 FQGTGA. As for this clonotype: Its target is unknown.

As for time point: patch test 1, 2 weeks after DPC sensitization. Treatment in this sample: therapeutic diphenylcyclopropenone sensitization with weekly scalp DPC. Each patch test followed a blood draw. Donation of samples came from alopecia patients who were 18 to 70 years old and suitable for DPC. TCRdb recomputed calls from the RACE reads with MiXCR, one row per CDR3 protein. The sample has about 380,000 distinct CDR3 sequences; more than 4.5% are singletons. The TCR was taken from a woman in her forties or fifties with alopecia areata. Some clones in this sample may be carry-over from other donors' samples. The chain carries TRBV7-3 and TRBJ2-2; D is undetermined. Sequencing was performed on whole blood, taken in connection with sensitization to the hapten diphenylcyclopropenone (DPC). In nucleotides, the CDR3 is TGTGCCAGCAGCCCGGCCTCCGGGGAGCTGTTTTTT. Translating it yields CASSPASGELFF.